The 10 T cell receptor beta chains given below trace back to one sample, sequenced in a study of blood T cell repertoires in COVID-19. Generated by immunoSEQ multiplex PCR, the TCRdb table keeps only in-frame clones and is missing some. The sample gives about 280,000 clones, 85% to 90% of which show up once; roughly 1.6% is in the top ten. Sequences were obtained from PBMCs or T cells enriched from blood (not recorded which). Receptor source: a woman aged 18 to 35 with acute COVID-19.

CDR3 residues: CASSLEVRPGHSNEQFF. CDR3 bases: TGCGCCAGCAGCTTGGAGGTACGACCGGGACATAGCAATGAGCAGTTCTTC. The gene calls are TRBV5-1 and TRBJ2-1; perhaps TRBD1 as D (6 bases). The germline V gene has CDR1 SGHRS and CDR2 YFSETQ. The V end lost 0 bases, the J end lost 6 bases, and 19 bases lay between the germline ends. There are 17 residues in the CDR3.

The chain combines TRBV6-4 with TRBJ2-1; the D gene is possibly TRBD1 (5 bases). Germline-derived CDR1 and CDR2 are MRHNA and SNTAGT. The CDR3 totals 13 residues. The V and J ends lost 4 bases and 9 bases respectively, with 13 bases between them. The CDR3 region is CASSVEGAGEQFF. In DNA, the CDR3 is TGTGCCAGCAGTGTGGAAGGGGCTGGTGAGCAGTTCTTC.

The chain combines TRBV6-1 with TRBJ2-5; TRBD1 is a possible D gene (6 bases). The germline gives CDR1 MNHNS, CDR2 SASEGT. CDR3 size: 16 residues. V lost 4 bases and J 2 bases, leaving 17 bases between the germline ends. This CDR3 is CASSGYSETGQETQYF. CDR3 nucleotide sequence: TGTGCCAGCAGTGGATACTCGGAGACAGGACAAGAGACCCAGTACTTC.

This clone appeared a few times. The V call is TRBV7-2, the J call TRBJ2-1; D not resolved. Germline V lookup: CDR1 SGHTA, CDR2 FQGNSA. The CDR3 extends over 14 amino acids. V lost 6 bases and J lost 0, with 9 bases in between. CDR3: CASRGADSYNEQFF. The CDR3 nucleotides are TGTGCCAGCAGGGGTGCGGACTCCTACAATGAGCAGTTCTTC.

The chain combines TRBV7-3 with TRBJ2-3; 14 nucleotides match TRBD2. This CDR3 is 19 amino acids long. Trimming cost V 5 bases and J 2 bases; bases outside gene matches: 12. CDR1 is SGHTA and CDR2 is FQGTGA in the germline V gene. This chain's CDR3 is CASSPRPGLAGVITDTQYF. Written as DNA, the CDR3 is TGTGCCAGCAGCCCGAGACCGGGACTAGCGGGAGTCATCACAGATACGCAGTATTTT.

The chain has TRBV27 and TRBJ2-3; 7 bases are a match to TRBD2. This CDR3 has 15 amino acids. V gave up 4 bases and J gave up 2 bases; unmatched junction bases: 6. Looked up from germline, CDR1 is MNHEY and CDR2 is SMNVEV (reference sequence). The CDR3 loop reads CASSSGDYTTDTQYF. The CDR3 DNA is TGTGCCAGCAGTTCCGGGGACTACACCACAGATACGCAGTATTTT.

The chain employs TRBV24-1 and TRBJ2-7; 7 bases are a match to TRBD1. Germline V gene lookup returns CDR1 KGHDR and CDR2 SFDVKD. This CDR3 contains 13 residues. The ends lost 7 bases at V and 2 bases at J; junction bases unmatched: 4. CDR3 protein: CATSQDRAYEQYF. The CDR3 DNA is TGTGCCACCAGCCAAGACAGGGCCTACGAGCAGTACTTC.

CDR3 nucleotide sequence: TGTGCCTGGGGGCCCCGGGGGAACACTGAAGCTTTCTTT. It encodes CAWGPRGNTEAFF. This chain joins TRBV30 and TRBJ1-1, with D unresolved. V gave up 5 bases and J gave up 1 base, with 11 bases separating them. The CDR3 loop spans 13 amino acids. From germline, CDR1 is GTSNPN and CDR2 SVGIG (reference sequence). Based on the CDR3 plus reference TRBV30 and TRBJ1-1, the full variable domain is SQTIHQWPATLVQPVGSPLSLECTVEGTSNPNLYWYRQAAGRGLQLLFYSVGIGQISSEVPQNLSASRPQDRQFILSSKKLLLSDSGFYLCAWGPRGNTEAFFGQGTRLTVV.

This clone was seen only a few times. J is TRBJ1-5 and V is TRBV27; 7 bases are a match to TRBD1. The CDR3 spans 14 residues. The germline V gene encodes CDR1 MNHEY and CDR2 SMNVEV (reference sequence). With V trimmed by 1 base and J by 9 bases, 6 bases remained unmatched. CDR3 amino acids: CASSLLQGSRPQHF. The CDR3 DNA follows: TGTGCCAGCAGTTTATTACAGGGGAGTCGGCCCCAGCATTTT.

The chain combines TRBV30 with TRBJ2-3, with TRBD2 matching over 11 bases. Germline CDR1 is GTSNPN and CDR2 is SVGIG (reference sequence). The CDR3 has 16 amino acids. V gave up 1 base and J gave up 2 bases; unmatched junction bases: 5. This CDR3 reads CAWSGTSGSLTDTQYF. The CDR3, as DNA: TGTGCCTGGAGTGGGACTAGCGGGTCTCTCACAGATACGCAGTATTTT.